Sequencing of this T cell receptor (beta chain) was carried out in a study of blood T cell repertoires in COVID-19. The repertoire was sequenced with immunoSEQ multiplex PCR; TCRdb's copy has only in-frame clones and lacks some. The sample consists of 300,000 or so clones, approximately 83% of them appearing once. On this clone: The sample holds other DNA sequences that translate to the same CDR3.

V was clipped by 6 bases and J by 4 bases; unmatched bases: 3. The CDR3 consists of 13 residues. CDR1 is MNHEY and CDR2 is SVGAGI in the germline V gene. The sequenced sample was PBMCs or T cells enriched from blood (not recorded which). This TCR derives from a woman between 40 and 55 years old with acute COVID-19. V is TRBV6-5 and J is TRBJ1-1, with 9 positions matching TRBD1. The chain's CDR3 is CASRPTGGTEAFF. DNA of the CDR3: TGTGCCAGCAGACCGACAGGGGGCACTGAAGCTTTCTTT.